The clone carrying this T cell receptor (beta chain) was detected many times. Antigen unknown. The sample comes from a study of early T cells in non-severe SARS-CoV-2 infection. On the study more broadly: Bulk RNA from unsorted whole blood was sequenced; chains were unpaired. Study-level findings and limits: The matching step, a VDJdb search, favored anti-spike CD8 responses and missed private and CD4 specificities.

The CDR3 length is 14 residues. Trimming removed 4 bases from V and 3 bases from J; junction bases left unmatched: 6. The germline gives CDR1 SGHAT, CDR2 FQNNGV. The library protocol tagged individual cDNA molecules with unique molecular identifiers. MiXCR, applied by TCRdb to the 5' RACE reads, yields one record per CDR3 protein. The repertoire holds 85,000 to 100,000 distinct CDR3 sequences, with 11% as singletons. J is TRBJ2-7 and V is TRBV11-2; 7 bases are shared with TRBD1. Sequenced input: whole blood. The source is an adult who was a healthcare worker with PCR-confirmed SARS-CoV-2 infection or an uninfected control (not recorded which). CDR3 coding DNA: TGTGCCAGCAGCTACGGGACAGAAGGCTACGAGCAGTACTTC. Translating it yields CASSYGTEGYEQYF. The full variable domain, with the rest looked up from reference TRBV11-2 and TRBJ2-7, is EAGVAQSPRYKIIEKRQSVAFWCNPISGHATLYWYQQILGQGPKLLIQFQNNGVVDDSQLPKDRFSAERLKGVDSTLKIQPAKLEDSAVYLCASSYGTEGYEQYFGPGTRLTVT.